The 14 T cell receptor beta chains in this list originate from one sample, sequenced in a study of naive and memory T cell subsets. Both TRBC1 and TRBC2 were covered by a beta constant-region primer of two equimolar oligonucleotides. Via MiXCR, TCRdb re-called the UMI-ligation and nested PCR reads, giving one row per CDR3 protein. Of 130,000 to 150,000 distinct CDR3 sequences detected, over 15% appear once; the ten largest clones hold around 0.14%. Input material: naive CD4+ T cells from blood. These receptors originate from a human donor in good health.

V usage is TRBV12-3 or TRBV12-4 and J usage is TRBJ2-2, with 9 bases lining up with TRBD2. This CDR3 comprises 16 residues. Trimming at V came to 6 bases and at J to 7 bases, leaving 12 bases not matched to a gene. The CDR3 coding sequence is TGTGCCAGCAGCCGGGGACTAGCTGGCGGGAACGGGGAGCTGTTTTTT. This sequence encodes CASSRGLAGGNGELFF.

The chain uses TRBV7-9 and TRBJ2-5; possible D gene TRBD1, 5 bases. Germline CDR1 reads SEHNR; CDR2 reads FQNEAQ (reference sequence). V gave up 2 bases and J gave up 0 bases, with 10 bases separating them. The CDR3 spans 15 residues. Here the CDR3 DNA reads TGTGCCAGCAGCTTAAGAACGACAGACCAAGAGACCCAGTACTTC. It translates to CASSLRTTDQETQYF.

This clonotype was counted between two and nine times. The V call is TRBV3-1, the J call TRBJ2-2, with D uncertain. Germline V CDR1 and CDR2: LGHDT, YNNKEL (reference sequence). V gave up 3 bases and J gave up 5 bases, with 10 bases separating them. The CDR3 has 14 amino acids. CDR3 sequence: CASSHTTLTGELFF. DNA for the CDR3: TGTGCCAGCAGCCATACTACCTTAACCGGGGAGCTGTTTTTT. Drawing the rest from reference TRBV3-1 and TRBJ2-2, the complete variable domain is DTAVSQTPKYLVTQMGNDKSIKCEQNLGHDTMYWYKQDSKKFLKIMFSYNNKELIINETVPNRFSPKSPDKAHLNLHINSLELGDSAVYFCASSHTTLTGELFFGEGSRLTVL.

J is TRBJ2-1 and V is TRBV5-1; D is possibly TRBD1 (6 bases). This CDR3 has 16 amino acids. V was trimmed by 4 bases and J by 5 bases, leaving 19 bases between them. Germline V CDR1 and CDR2: SGHRS, YFSETQ. CDR3 coding DNA: TGCGCCAGCAGCGGGAACGCAGGGGCGATCCACAATGAGCAGTTCTTC. This codes for CASSGNAGAIHNEQFF.

The chain recombines TRBV6-6 with TRBJ1-6; 10 nucleotides agree with TRBD1. Germline assignment: CDR1 MNHNY and CDR2 SVGAGI (reference sequence). J gave up 8 bases and V 5 bases, and 6 bases lay outside the gene matches. The CDR3 sequence is 15 residues long. The CDR3 loop reads CASSHYGQGDSPLHF. CDR3 nucleotides: TGTGCCAGCAGTCATTACGGACAGGGGGATTCACCCCTCCACTTT.

This clonotype showed up just a few times. The chain is built from TRBV6-2 or TRBV6-3 and TRBJ2-4; unclear D gene. The CDR3 has 13 amino acids. V gave up 6 bases and J gave up 5 bases, with 11 bases separating them. The germline V gene encodes CDR1 MNHEY and CDR2 SVGEGT. DNA for the CDR3: TGTGCCAGCAGCCCTTACTTACAAAACATTCAGTACTTC. Translating it yields CASSPYLQNIQYF.

The genes are TRBV3-1 and TRBJ1-1; D remains ambiguous. There are 13 residues in the CDR3. Looked up from germline, CDR1 is LGHDT and CDR2 is YNNKEL (reference sequence). Trimming removed 5 bases from V and 1 base from J, with 8 bases in between. DNA of the CDR3: TGTGCCAGCAGCGGACGGGAGAACACTGAAGCTTTCTTT. Protein product: CASSGRENTEAFF. The whole variable domain, remainder taken from reference TRBV3-1 and TRBJ1-1, is DTAVSQTPKYLVTQMGNDKSIKCEQNLGHDTMYWYKQDSKKFLKIMFSYNNKELIINETVPNRFSPKSPDKAHLNLHINSLELGDSAVYFCASSGRENTEAFFGQGTRLTVV.

J is TRBJ1-1 and V is TRBV6-5; the D gene is possibly TRBD1 (6 bases). The germline gives CDR1 MNHEY, CDR2 SVGAGI. The length of the CDR3 is 13 residues. V was cut by 5 bases and J by 3 bases, with 10 bases left in between. The CDR3 sequence is CASSRGQHTEAFF. Here the CDR3 DNA reads TGTGCCAGCAGTAGAGGACAGCACACTGAAGCTTTCTTT.

This clonotype was seen a handful of times. At one end, the junction sequence differs from germline, possibly due to a read error. The rearrangement joins TRBV6-6 to TRBJ1-2, with a weak D call TRBD1 (5 bases). From germline, CDR1 is MNHNY and CDR2 SVGAGI (reference sequence). The CDR3 consists of 17 residues. CDR3 in amino acids: CASRYPGGQGINYGYTF. CDR3 sequence (DNA): TGTGCCAGCCGTTACCCAGGCGGGCAGGGCATCAACTATGGCTACACCTTC.

The V and J genes are TRBV4-1 and TRBJ2-7; 11 bases align to TRBD1. Per germline, CDR1 MGHRA and CDR2 YSYEKL. With 4 bases clipped from V and 4 bases from J, the junction kept 3 bases outside the gene matches. The CDR3 has 14 residues. CDR3 loop: CASSPDRGPYEQYF. The CDR3 DNA is TGCGCCAGCAGCCCGGACAGGGGGCCTTACGAGCAGTACTTC.

The chain carries TRBV5-4 and TRBJ2-7; TRBD2 is a possible D gene (5 bases). V gave up 4 bases and J gave up 3 bases, with 11 bases separating them. Germline assignment: CDR1 SGHNT and CDR2 YYREEE (reference sequence). The CDR3 consists of 13 residues. The CDR3 DNA is TGTGCCAGCAGCCTAACCGGGAACTACGAGCAGTACTTC. As protein: CASSLTGNYEQYF.

This clonotype was recorded a few times. The genes are TRBV28 and TRBJ2-7; 8 bases are a match to TRBD2. CDR3 size: 15 residues. V shed 5 bases, J shed 2 bases, and the junction held 8 bases outside the gene matches. Germline loops: CDR1 MDHEN, CDR2 SYDVKM. DNA for the CDR3: TGTGCCAGCAGTCGGGGGGGGCTGATCACCTACGAGCAGTACTTC. Translating gives CASSRGGLITYEQYF.

This clonotype was counted between two and nine times. The chain recombines TRBV7-2 with TRBJ2-7; 13 bases are shared with TRBD2. The CDR3 has 14 amino acids. Germline lookup yields CDR1 SGHTA and CDR2 FQGNSA. Trimming took 6 bases from V and 4 from J; bases not matched to a gene: 3. CDR3 bases: TGTGCCAGCAGTCGGACTAGCGGGGGTTACGAGCAGTACTTC. Encoded protein: CASSRTSGGYEQYF. The full variable domain, with the rest looked up from reference TRBV7-2 and TRBJ2-7, is GAGVSQSPSNKVTEKGKDVELRCDPISGHTALYWYRQSLGQGLEFLIYFQGNSAPDKSGLPSDRFSAERTGGSVSTLTIQRTQQEDSAVYLCASSRTSGGYEQYFGPGTRLTVT.

This clonotype was counted only a few times. The CDR3 loop reads CAISPRGLLSYEQYF. In nucleotides, the CDR3 is TGTGCCATCAGTCCTAGGGGTCTCCTCTCCTACGAGCAGTACTTC. The J gene is TRBJ2-7, the V gene TRBV10-3, with D tentatively TRBD1 (5 bases). The CDR3 consists of 15 residues. V gave up 5 bases and J gave up 0 bases, with 14 bases separating them. The V gene's germline CDR1 is ENHRY and CDR2 SYGVKD.